The source of this T cell receptor beta chain is a study of T cells in Graves' hyperthyroidism and ophthalmopathy. Study at large: Peripheral blood was collected at initial diagnosis, before any treatment. General study findings and limits: The model made its ophthalmopathy prediction, and onset followed a median approximately 7 months later.

This clonotype occurred many times. Antigen specificity is unknown. From germline, CDR1 is DFQATT and CDR2 SNEGSKA (reference sequence). After removal of 0 bases from V and 5 bases from J, the junction contained 5 bases not matched to a gene. CDR3 length: 15 amino acids. Authors of the study amplified TCR beta CDR3 regions from RNA transcripts. When the TCR CDR3 underwent first-round RT-PCR, the HTBI primer set was used. One entry per CDR3 protein, called by TCRdb with MiXCR from the multiplex PCR reads. The sample lists roughly 380,000 distinct CDR3 sequences, 15% to 20% seen once, with around a sixth in the top ten. The diagnoses drew upon clinical symptoms, serum thyroxine and TRAb, thyroid ultrasound and orbital computed tomography.

This clonotype was sampled from a woman aged 40 to 50 with Graves' ophthalmopathy. This chain links TRBV20-1 with TRBJ2-5, with TRBD2 matching over 11 bases. Sequences were obtained from blood. The CDR3 protein is CSARDPLAGAETQYF. CDR3 nucleotides: TGCAGTGCTAGAGATCCACTAGCGGGAGCGGAGACCCAGTACTTC.